The present entry profiles one TCR beta chain with its context. Its antigen is not identified. Per the germline V gene, CDR1 is SEHNR and CDR2 is FQNEAQ (reference sequence). The CDR3 loop spans 16 amino acids. The junction had 6 bases not matched to a gene; V was cut back by 1 base and J by 6 bases. From the reads, TCRdb called clonotypes with MiXCR, one entry per CDR3 protein. The table includes some 390,000 distinct CDR3 sequences, roughly 18% detected once. The data originate from a study of T cell repertoires in cytomegalovirus infection. Background on the study: Indications came from public TCR beta signatures; they pointed to CMV infection and to a matching HLA type.

Study results and limitations: Dominating the ex vivo response were HLA-C-restricted CMV-specific TCR beta clonotypes. The cumulative frequency of public TCR beta families identified carriers of CMV plus the relevant HLA.

This receptor was identified in a human donor in good health (CMV status not recorded). Some clones in this sample may be carry-over from other donors' samples. The chain recombines TRBV7-9 with TRBJ2-2, with 9 nucleotides matching TRBD2. The source material was PBMCs. The CDR3 is CASSLDSGSRAGELFF. The CDR3 DNA reads TGTGCCAGCAGCTTAGATAGCGGGAGTAGGGCCGGGGAGCTGTTTTTT.